This T cell receptor beta chain was retrieved from a study of identical twins. This clonotype showed up just a few times. Germline trimming cut 5 bases from V and 3 bases from J; bases unmatched to any gene: 4. The CDR3 runs to 14 residues. CDR1 is SGHVS, CDR2 FQNEAQ, per germline. Each CDR3 protein is one row after TCRdb ran MiXCR on the 5' RACE reads. The sample lists hundreds of thousands of distinct CDR3 sequences, roughly an eighth occurring once. The sample was also reused in another study, on yellow fever vaccine responses in identical twins.

The V and J genes are TRBV7-8 and TRBJ1-5, with 7 positions matching TRBD1. The clonotype was recovered from a woman aged 18-29 years in good health. The source material was PBMCs. CDR3 sequence: CASSPRGINQPQHF. The CDR3 DNA reads TGTGCCAGCAGCCCCAGGGGGATCAATCAGCCCCAGCATTTT.